These T cell receptor beta chains were read from a single sample in a study of shared clonotypes between healthy human individuals. This table comes from immunoSEQ multiplex PCR, and its TCRdb copy is limited to in-frame clones, with some not included. Of more than 2 million clones in the sample, just over 90% were seen once. Sample: naive CD8+ T cells from PBMCs. Receptor source: a man aged 18 to 35 in good health. Some clones in this sample may be carry-over from other donors' samples. The CDR3 runs from the conserved cysteine through the conserved F or W. D genes are given only for firm matches. Expanded clones get a size class; other rows say once, few or many, or leave the size out.

clone size	V gene	J gene	D gene	CDR3 DNA	CDR3 protein
NA	TRBV4-1	TRBJ2-1	NA	TGCGCCAGCAGCCCCAGAGGTCAGACCCTCTGGTTTGAGCAGTTCTTC	CASSPRGQTLWFEQFF
NA	TRBV10-3	TRBJ2-1	NA	TGTGCCATCAGTGAGTCTGAAGGACTAATCAACAATGAGCAGTTCTTC	CAISESEGLINNEQFF
NA	TRBV19	TRBJ1-1	NA	TGTGCCAGTAGTATAGGGCCCACTGAAGCTTTCTTT	CASSIGPTEAFF
NA	TRBV28	TRBJ2-7	NA	TGTGCCAGCACCTCGGCCTACCTATACGAGCAGTACTTC	CASTSAYLYEQYF
NA	TRBV10-3	TRBJ2-7	NA	TGTGCCATCGTAGAACCGCTGAGCCGCGAGCAGTACTTC	CAIVEPLSREQYF
NA	TRBV27	TRBJ2-3	NA	TGTGCCAGCAGTTCCCTCCCTAAGCCTCTCGGGACAGATACGCAGTATTTT	CASSSLPKPLGTDTQYF
NA	TRBV14	TRBJ2-1	TRBD2	TGTGCCAGCAGCCAAGTTTATAGCGGGAGGAATGAGCAGTTCTTC	CASSQVYSGRNEQFF
NA	TRBV27	TRBJ2-7	TRBD2	TGTGCCAGCACCGTTCCGGGGGGGGGCGGGGAGCAGTACTTC	CASTVPGGGGEQYF
NA	TRBV5-6	TRBJ2-7	TRBD2	TGTGCCAGCAGCCGGACTAGCGGGAGACTTTACGAGCAGTACTTC	CASSRTSGRLYEQYF
NA	TRBV27	TRBJ2-5	NA	TGTGCCAGCAGTTTAGGGGAAGGGGGGCAGACCCAGTACTTC	CASSLGEGGQTQYF
NA	TRBV29-1	TRBJ2-7	TRBD1	TGCAGCGTTGAGAACGACAGGGGGCGAGGCGAGCAGTACTTC	CSVENDRGRGEQYF
once	TRBV4-1	TRBJ2-1	NA	TGCGCCAGCAGCCCCGTAGCGGAGAGCTCCTACAATGAGCAGTTCTTC	CASSPVAESSYNEQFF
NA	TRBV7-3	TRBJ2-3	TRBD2	TGTGCCAGCAGCTTAGGATCTAGCGGACGAGCTAGCACAGATACGCAGTATTTT	CASSLGSSGRASTDTQYF
NA	TRBV9	TRBJ1-3	TRBD1	TGTGCCAGCAGCACGGGACAGTTCTCTGGAAACACCATATATTTT	CASSTGQFSGNTIYF
NA	TRBV4-1	TRBJ2-7	NA	TGCGCCAGCAGCCAAGGAGCACCTCCCTACGAGCAGTACTTC	CASSQGAPPYEQYF
NA	TRBV4-2	TRBJ2-7	TRBD2	TGTGCCAGCAGCCCTGGACTAGCGGGAACCTACGAGCAGTACTTC	CASSPGLAGTYEQYF
NA	TRBV10-1	TRBJ2-1	TRBD2	TGCGCCAGCAGTGCCTCAATGGGGGAGGGCCACAATGAGCAGTTCTTC	CASSASMGEGHNEQFF
NA	TRBV28	TRBJ2-2	NA	TGTGCCAGCAGCCGTGCCGGGGAGCTGTTTTTT	CASSRAGELFF
NA	TRBV27	TRBJ1-5	NA	TGTGCCAGCAGTTTAACTATACTAGGTTCTAGCAATCAGCCCCAGCATTTT	CASSLTILGSSNQPQHF
once	TRBV6-5	TRBJ2-3	TRBD2	TGTGCCAGCCAGAAAGCGGGGACAGATACGCAGTATTTT	CASQKAGTDTQYF
NA	TRBV28	TRBJ2-7	TRBD2	TGTGCCAGCAGTCCCAGGACTAGCGGGATAGAGCAGTACTTC	CASSPRTSGIEQYF
NA	TRBV29-1	TRBJ2-3	NA	TGCAGCGTCCACCCCGGGGGCACAGATACGCAGTATTTT	CSVHPGGTDTQYF
NA	TRBV15	TRBJ1-5	NA	TGTGCCACCAGCAGAGTAGAAGGGATTAGCAATCAGCCCCAGCATTTT	CATSRVEGISNQPQHF